This TCR beta chain was retrieved from a study of blood T cell repertoires in COVID-19. Original analysis: Using reference gene primer amplification, nucleated cell counts were estimated. Libraries were prepared by immunoSEQ multiplex PCR; TCRdb keeps only in-frame clonotypes and omits some of them. D and trimming come from the DNA, and the V and J calls and clone size come from that table. This table has some 450,000 clones, 80% to 90% appearing once. Germline lookup yields CDR1 MGHRA and CDR2 YSYEKL. V lost 0 bases and J 10 bases, leaving 6 bases between the germline ends. The CDR3 length is 12 residues.

This chain connects TRBV4-1 to TRBJ1-4; the D is unclear. Source material: peripheral blood. The sequence was obtained from a man in his late teens or twenties with COVID-19, enrolled during active disease. For the CDR3, the DNA is TGCGCCAGCAGCCAAGACAGCGCAAAACTGTTTTTT. It encodes CASSQDSAKLFF.